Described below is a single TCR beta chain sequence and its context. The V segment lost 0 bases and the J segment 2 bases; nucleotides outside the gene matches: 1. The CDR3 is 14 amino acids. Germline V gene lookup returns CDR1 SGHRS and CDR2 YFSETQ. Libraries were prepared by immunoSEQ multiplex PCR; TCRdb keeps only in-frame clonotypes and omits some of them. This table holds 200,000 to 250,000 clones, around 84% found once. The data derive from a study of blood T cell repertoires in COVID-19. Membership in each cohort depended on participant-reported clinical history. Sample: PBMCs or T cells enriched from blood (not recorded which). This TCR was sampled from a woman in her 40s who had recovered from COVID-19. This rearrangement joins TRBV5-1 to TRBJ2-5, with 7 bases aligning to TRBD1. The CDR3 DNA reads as TGCGCCAGCAGCTTGGGGGACAGACAAGAGACCCAGTACTTC. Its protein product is CASSLGDRQETQYF.